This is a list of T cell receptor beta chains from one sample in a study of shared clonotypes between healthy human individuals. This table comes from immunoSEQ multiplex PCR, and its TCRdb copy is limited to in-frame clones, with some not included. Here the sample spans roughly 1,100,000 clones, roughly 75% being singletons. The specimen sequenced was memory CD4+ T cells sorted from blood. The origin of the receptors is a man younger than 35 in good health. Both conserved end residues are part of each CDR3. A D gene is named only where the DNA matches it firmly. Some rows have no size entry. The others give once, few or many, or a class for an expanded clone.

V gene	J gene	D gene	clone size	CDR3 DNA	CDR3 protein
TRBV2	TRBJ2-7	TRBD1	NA	TGTGCCAGCAACGACAGGGGGCAAACCTACGAGCAGTACTTC	CASNDRGQTYEQYF
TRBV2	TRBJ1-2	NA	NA	TGTGCCAGCAGTGAATCCGGCTATGGCTACACCTTC	CASSESGYGYTF
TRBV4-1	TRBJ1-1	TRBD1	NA	TGCGCCAGCAGCCACCCAGGGGGGACTGAAGCTTTCTTT	CASSHPGGTEAFF
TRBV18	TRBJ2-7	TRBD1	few	TGTGCCAGCTCCCAGGGACAGGGCTACGAGCAGTACTTC	CASSQGQGYEQYF
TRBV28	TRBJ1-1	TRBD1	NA	TGTGCCAGCAGTCGCGCAGGGGGCGCAAACACTGAAGCTTTCTTT	CASSRAGGANTEAFF
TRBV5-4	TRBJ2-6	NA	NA	TGTGCCAGCAGGAATCCCTCTGGGGCCAACGTCCTGACTTTC	CASRNPSGANVLTF
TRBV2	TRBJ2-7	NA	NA	TGTGCCAGCAGCCCGGGCAGGGAGCAGTACTTC	CASSPGREQYF
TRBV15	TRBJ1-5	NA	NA	TGTGCCACCAGCAGAGACTCGCGCAGGGATCAGCCCCAGCATTTT	CATSRDSRRDQPQHF
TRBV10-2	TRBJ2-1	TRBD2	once	TGCGCCAGCAGTGAGCCTAGCGGGAAATCCTACAATGAGCAGTTCTTC	CASSEPSGKSYNEQFF
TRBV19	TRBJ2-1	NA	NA	TGTGCCAGTAGTCCTCGATCTATCAGCTCCTACAATGAGCAGTTCTTC	CASSPRSISSYNEQFF
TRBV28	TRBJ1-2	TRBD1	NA	TGTGCCAGCAGTTTACCGGACAGGTCCAGGGGTGGCTACACCTTC	CASSLPDRSRGGYTF
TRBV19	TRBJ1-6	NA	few	TGTGCCAGTAGTACTCGGAAGGGAGGTTCACCCCTCCACTTT	CASSTRKGGSPLHF
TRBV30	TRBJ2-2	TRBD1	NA	TGTGCGAGGACAGGCAACACCGGGGAGCTGTTTTTT	CARTGNTGELFF
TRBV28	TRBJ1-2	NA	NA	TGTGCCAGCAGTTTATACGGCTCCACAGGGTGGTTCGACTATGGCTACACCTTC	CASSLYGSTGWFDYGYTF
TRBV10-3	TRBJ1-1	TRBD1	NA	TGTGCCATCAGAGCCAGGGGGATGGACACTGAAGCTTTCTTT	CAIRARGMDTEAFF